The entry below describes one T cell receptor (beta chain). This sample was taken from a study of cytomegalovirus exposure and HLA in healthy donors. The primer mix had 60 Vbeta and 13 Jbeta primers. Generated by immunoSEQ multiplex PCR, the TCRdb table keeps only in-frame clones and is missing some. The sample totals about 46,000 clones. CDR1 MDHEN and CDR2 SYDVKM come from the germline V gene. V shed 5 bases and J shed 6 bases, with 13 bases lying between them. The CDR3 extends over 13 amino acids. Sequencing was carried out using PBMCs. This sequence was found in a woman aged 40 to 49 in good health and CMV-seronegative. The rearrangement links TRBV28 to TRBJ1-2; TRBD1 is a possible D gene (6 bases). CDR3 residues: CASSLTGFNGYTF. CDR3 DNA: TGTGCCAGCAGTCTGACAGGATTCAATGGCTACACCTTC.